The 10 T cell receptor beta chains reported below all come from one sample, sequenced in a study of identical twins' blood T cells. TCRdb processed the 5' RACE reads anew with MiXCR; each CDR3 protein has one entry. The sample has 400,000 or so distinct CDR3 sequences; about 28% are singletons. The source material was PBMCs. These receptors came from a woman aged 18-55 years in good health.

The rearrangement joins TRBV12-3 or TRBV12-4 to TRBJ1-2; the D gene is possibly TRBD1 (5 bases). V lost 5 bases and J lost 7, with 11 bases in between. The CDR3 spans 12 residues. The CDR3, as DNA: TGTGCCAGCAGTCCCCTCAGGGCTGGCTACACCTTC. It codes for CASSPLRAGYTF.

The chain couples TRBV3-1 to TRBJ2-7; D not certain. The V gene lost 0 bases and the J gene lost 9 bases, with 12 bases spanning the gap. The CDR3 extends over 13 amino acids. CDR1 and CDR2 from the germline V gene are LGHDT and YNNKEL (reference sequence). The DNA of the CDR3 is TGTGCCAGCAGCCAAGATACGAGGACCGGGCAGTACTTC. Residues: CASSQDTRTGQYF.

This clonotype was seen a handful of times. The CDR3 reads CASSLVVVGNTEAFF. CDR3 sequence (DNA): TGCGCCAGCAGCTTGGTGGTGGTCGGGAACACTGAAGCTTTCTTT. This chain joins TRBV5-1 and TRBJ1-1; D is uncertain. Trimming took 0 bases from V and 1 from J, leaving 10 bases between them. There are 15 residues in the CDR3. Germline V gene data show CDR1 as SGHRS and CDR2 as YFSETQ.

On this clonotype: One end of the junction is discordant with germline, which a read error may explain. V gene TRBV7-9 combines with J gene TRBJ2-1; 8 bases line up with TRBD1. This CDR3 has 16 amino acids. CDR1 and CDR2 (germline): SEHNR, FQNEAQ (reference sequence). CDR3 coding DNA: TGTGCCATCAGCTTAAGGGGCAGGGACAGGACCAATGAGCAGTTCTTC. This sequence encodes CAISLRGRDRTNEQFF.

The chain uses TRBV7-9 and TRBJ1-1; D ambiguous. The V and J ends lost 0 bases and 11 bases respectively, with 19 bases between them. The CDR3 is made up of 15 amino acids. Germline V gene sequence: CDR1 SEHNR, CDR2 FQNEAQ (reference sequence). CDR3: CASSLAADSGRYAFF. As DNA, the CDR3 is TGTGCCAGCAGCTTAGCCGCAGACTCGGGGAGGTACGCTTTCTTT.

This clonotype turned up a few times. The CDR3: CASSPYRAPNQPQHF. CDR3 DNA: TGTGCCAGCAGTCCCTACCGGGCCCCCAATCAGCCCCAGCATTTT. The V gene is TRBV12-3 or TRBV12-4, the J gene TRBJ1-5; D not certain. The V gene lost 5 bases and the J gene lost 3 bases, with 14 bases spanning the gap. The length of the CDR3 is 15 residues.

The CDR3 here is CASSQAEPIFSPLHF. The CDR3 region has the DNA TGTGCCAGCAGTCAGGCGGAACCTATTTTCTCACCCCTCCACTTT. This chain uses TRBV6-1 with TRBJ1-6, with no clear D. Germline CDR1 MNHNS, CDR2 SASEGT. Between the trimmed V and J ends, which lost 5 bases and 10 bases, there was a span of 18 bases. CDR3 length equals 15 residues.

The CDR3 spells CASSFPQKSGAEAFF. CDR3 coding DNA: TGTGCCAGCAGCTTTCCCCAGAAGAGTGGCGCTGAAGCTTTCTTT. The V call is TRBV7-9, the J call TRBJ1-1; D unclear. Between the trimmed V and J ends, which lost 3 bases and 6 bases, there was a span of 17 bases. In germline, CDR1 is SEHNR, CDR2 FQNEAQ (reference sequence). This CDR3 has 15 residues.

This clonotype was counted a few times. This chain connects TRBV5-4 to TRBJ2-1, with TRBD2 matching 7 bases. The CDR3 is 15 residues long. V was clipped by 1 base and J by 2 bases; unmatched bases: 3. Germline loops: CDR1 SGHNT, CDR2 YYREEE (reference sequence). The chain's CDR3 is CASSLKAGPYNEQFF. CDR3 sequence (DNA): TGTGCCAGCAGCTTGAAAGCGGGGCCCTACAATGAGCAGTTCTTC.

The chain employs TRBV2 and TRBJ1-1; TRBD1 matches at 10 bases. The CDR3 sequence is 14 residues long. Germline V gene lookup returns CDR1 SNHLY and CDR2 FYNNEI. Trimming removed 2 bases from V and 10 bases from J; junction bases left unmatched: 7. Here the CDR3 DNA reads TGTGCCAGCAGTGAACGGGGACAGGGGCGAGGAGCTTTCTTT. As protein: CASSERGQGRGAFF.